Presented here are 24 T cell receptor beta chains from one specimen sequenced in a study of cytomegalovirus exposure and HLA in healthy donors. The PCR had 60 Vbeta and 13 Jbeta primers. The assay was immunoSEQ multiplex PCR, and TCRdb's table has in-frame clones only and misses some. Here the sample spans around 150,000 clones, roughly 80% being singletons. Material: PBMCs. These receptors originate from a male donor in good health and CMV-seronegative.

This clone was recorded a few times. V gene TRBV7-2 combines with J gene TRBJ2-7; 16 bases map to TRBD2. J gave up 4 bases and V 4 bases, and 7 bases lay outside the gene matches. The CDR3 totals 17 residues. CDR1 is SGHTA, CDR2 FQGNSA, per germline. Written as DNA, the CDR3 is TGTGCCAGCAGCTACGGGACTAGCGGGAGGGGAAGGTACGAGCAGTACTTC. It specifies CASSYGTSGRGRYEQYF. Drawing the rest from reference TRBV7-2 and TRBJ2-7, the complete variable domain is GAGVSQSPSNKVTEKGKDVELRCDPISGHTALYWYRQSLGQGLEFLIYFQGNSAPDKSGLPSDRFSAERTGGSVSTLTIQRTQQEDSAVYLCASSYGTSGRGRYEQYFGPGTRLTVT.

The chain carries TRBV7-9 and TRBJ2-1; no clear D. CDR1 SEHNR and CDR2 FQNEAQ come from the germline V gene (reference sequence). The CDR3 is 15 amino acids. Between the trimmed V and J ends, which lost 5 bases and 9 bases, there was a span of 20 bases. As DNA, the CDR3 is TGTGCCAGCAGCCTCCCGCCTGGGTACCCGGGTGAGCAGTTCTTC. It encodes CASSLPPGYPGEQFF.

The chain uses TRBV19 and TRBJ2-7; possible D gene TRBD2, 6 bases. CDR3 length: 15 amino acids. Trimming removed 1 base at V and 4 bases at J, with 14 bases between. Germline assignment: CDR1 LNHDA and CDR2 SQIVND (reference sequence). The CDR3: CASSIATSPNYEQYF. For the CDR3, the DNA is TGTGCCAGTAGTATAGCAACTAGCCCTAATTACGAGCAGTACTTC.

The chain combines TRBV13 with TRBJ2-1, with D perhaps TRBD2 (6 bases). CDR3 length: 12 residues. Germline-derived CDR1 and CDR2 are PRHDT and FYEKMQ (reference sequence). The V end was cut by 4 bases, the J end by 9 bases, with 10 bases between. The CDR3 nucleotides read TGTGCCAGCAGCTCCCGGGACTTTGAGCAGTTCTTC. The encoded protein is CASSSRDFEQFF.

This chain joins TRBV4-1 and TRBJ1-6; D might be TRBD1 (6 bases). The V end was cut by 3 bases, the J end by 5 bases, with 8 bases between. The CDR3 has 14 amino acids. Germline V gene sequence: CDR1 MGHRA, CDR2 YSYEKL. The CDR3 coding sequence is TGCGCCAGCAGCCACACAGGGAATAATTCACCCCTCCACTTT. Translating it yields CASSHTGNNSPLHF.

This chain joins TRBV12-5 and TRBJ2-3, with D perhaps matching TRBD1 (6 bases). The CDR3 has 14 residues. From germline, CDR1 is LGHNT and CDR2 FRNRAP. Trimming took 6 bases from V and 2 from J, leaving 12 bases between them. CDR3 protein: CASGQGLVTDTQYF. The CDR3 DNA reads TGTGCTAGTGGCCAGGGGCTAGTCACAGATACGCAGTATTTT.

The chain joins TRBV4-1 to TRBJ1-3, with D uncertain. The CDR3 is 15 amino acids. Trimming took 0 bases from V and 1 from J, leaving 7 bases between them. Germline CDR1 reads MGHRA; CDR2 reads YSYEKL. The CDR3 sequence: CASSQEEVSGNTIYF. The CDR3, as DNA: TGCGCCAGCAGCCAAGAAGAGGTGTCTGGAAACACCATATATTTT.

The sample holds a few counts of this clone. J is TRBJ2-3 and V is TRBV5-1, with D possibly TRBD2 on 5 matching bases. The CDR3 runs to 13 residues. Germline loops: CDR1 SGHRS, CDR2 YFSETQ. Trimming shortened V by 2 bases and J by 2 bases, and 6 bases separated the two germline ends. CDR3 DNA sequence: TGCGCCAGCAGCTTCCTAGCCACAGATACGCAGTATTTT. Its translation is CASSFLATDTQYF.

This clone was seen only a few times. As DNA, the CDR3 is TGTGCCAGCAGCGTAGGCCTGCGGGACAGGGGTGGGTCTGAAGCTTTCTTT. Its translation: CASSVGLRDRGGSEAFF. V usage is TRBV9 and J usage is TRBJ1-1, with 10 positions matching TRBD1. J was trimmed by 6 bases and V by 0 bases; bases with no gene match: 11. The germline CDR1 and CDR2 sequences are SGDLS and YYNGEE. This CDR3 has 17 amino acids. Together with reference TRBV9 and TRBJ1-1, the CDR3 gives the full variable domain: DSGVTQTPKHLITATGQRVTLRCSPRSGDLSVYWYQQSLDQGLQFLIQYYNGEERAKGNILERFSAQQFPDLHSELNLSSLELGDSALYFCASSVGLRDRGGSEAFFGQGTRLTVV.

This chain connects TRBV7-8 to TRBJ2-7; 7 bases agree with TRBD1. Germline CDR1 SGHVS, CDR2 FQNEAQ. The ends lost 1 base at V and 6 bases at J; junction bases unmatched: 12. The CDR3 extends over 16 amino acids. The CDR3, as DNA: TGTGCCAGCAGCTTAGGGATCGGGACAGCGTCCGGCGAGCAGTACTTC. Its protein is CASSLGIGTASGEQYF.

The chain links TRBV7-3 to TRBJ2-1; possible D gene TRBD2, 5 bases. CDR1 and CDR2 from the germline V gene are SGHTA and FQGTGA. V was clipped by 5 bases and J by 8 bases, with 13 bases between them. The CDR3 extends over 13 amino acids. Written as DNA, the CDR3 is TGTGCCAGCAGCCCGACGGACTCTTATGAGCAGTTCTTC. It specifies CASSPTDSYEQFF. The whole variable domain, remainder taken from reference TRBV7-3 and TRBJ2-1, is GAGVSQTPSNKVTEKGKYVELRCDPISGHTALYWYRQSLGQGPEFLIYFQGTGAADDSGLPNDRFFAVRPEGSVSTLKIQRTERGDSAVYLCASSPTDSYEQFFGPGTRLTVL.

This sequence joins TRBV7-2 and TRBJ1-2, with D uncertain. Germline lookup yields CDR1 SGHTA and CDR2 FQGNSA. Trimming stripped 4 bases from V and 0 bases from J, with 12 bases between. The CDR3 extends over 15 amino acids. The CDR3 nucleotides are TGTGCCAGCAGCTCCTACAGAGGGACTAACTATGGCTACACCTTC. Translation: CASSSYRGTNYGYTF.

The V gene is TRBV11-2, the J gene TRBJ2-4, with 11 bases aligning to TRBD2. Germline V CDR1 and CDR2: SGHAT, FQNNGV. This CDR3 contains 15 residues. V dropped 3 bases and J dropped 4; count of bases not matched to a gene: 2. The CDR3 loop is CASSLGLAVKNIQYF. The CDR3 DNA reads as TGTGCCAGCAGCTTGGGACTAGCGGTGAAAAACATTCAGTACTTC.

On this clone itself: Other DNA sequences of this sample code for an identical CDR3. V and J are TRBV7-9 and TRBJ1-1; the match to TRBD1 covers 9 bases. V dropped 3 bases and J dropped 5; count of bases not matched to a gene: 10. The CDR3 sequence is 16 residues long. Germline CDR1 SEHNR, CDR2 FQNEAQ (reference sequence). In DNA form, the CDR3 reads TGTGCCAGCAGCTTTGGACAGGGGTTTCGGAAAACTGAAGCTTTCTTT. This translates into CASSFGQGFRKTEAFF.

The rearrangement uses TRBV7-8 and TRBJ2-7; TRBD1 is a possible D gene (6 bases). Germline V lookup: CDR1 SGHVS, CDR2 FQNEAQ. V shed 5 bases and J shed 3 bases, with 20 bases lying between them. The CDR3 consists of 16 residues. The DNA of the CDR3 is TGTGCCAGCAGCCGCACGAACAGGGAATTTGGCTACGAGCAGTACTTC. Translation: CASSRTNREFGYEQYF. The full variable domain, its missing parts supplied by reference TRBV7-8 and TRBJ2-7, is GAGVSQSPRYKVAKRGQDVALRCDPISGHVSLFWYQQALGQGPEFLTYFQNEAQLDKSGLPSDRFFAERPEGSVSTLKIQRTQQEDSAVYLCASSRTNREFGYEQYFGPGTRLTVT.

This chain links TRBV5-1 with TRBJ2-7; tentatively, D is TRBD1 (5 bases). Germline CDR1 is SGHRS and CDR2 is YFSETQ. The CDR3 is made up of 14 amino acids. V dropped 5 bases and J dropped 7 bases, with 19 bases sitting between them. DNA of the CDR3: TGCGCCAGCAGGGCTGGGGCCCAAGAAATGGAGCAGTACTTC. It encodes CASRAGAQEMEQYF.

This clone showed up just once. The chain links TRBV28 to TRBJ2-7; possible D gene TRBD2, 5 bases. V was pared by 6 bases and J by 0 bases, with 33 bases between. CDR1 and CDR2 (germline): MDHEN, SYDVKM. The CDR3 consists of 21 residues. The CDR3 sequence: CASSSGSAMGSFHDSSYEQYF. The CDR3 DNA is TGTGCCAGCAGCAGCGGCTCTGCAATGGGCAGTTTTCATGATAGCTCCTACGAGCAGTACTTC.

This clone was observed a handful of times. V gene TRBV12-1 combines with J gene TRBJ2-7; TRBD2 was called by the table and not checked on the DNA. TRBV12-1 is a pseudogene. This CDR3 contains 16 residues. CDR3 sequence (DNA): TGTGCCAGCAGCTTTAGCCCCCCGGGACTAGTGTACGAGCAGTACTTC. It encodes CASSFSPPGLVYEQYF.

J is TRBJ1-3 and V is TRBV6-6; no clear D. The CDR3 spans 16 residues. V was pared by 3 bases and J by 4 bases, with 16 bases between. CDR1 and CDR2 (germline): MNHNY, SVGAGI (reference sequence). CDR3 sequence reads: CASSYSPGQRGNTIYF. The CDR3 DNA is TGTGCCAGCAGTTATTCCCCGGGTCAGAGGGGAAACACCATATATTTT.

The J gene is TRBJ1-1, the V gene TRBV20-1; D call uncertain. V lost 6 bases and J 11 bases, leaving 16 bases between the germline ends. This CDR3 is built from 11 residues. Per the germline V gene, CDR1 is DFQATT and CDR2 is SNEGSKA (reference sequence). In DNA, the CDR3 is TGCAGTGCCCCGCGGGAGCGGGCCGCTTTCTTT. This sequence encodes CSAPRERAAFF.

This clone was seen a handful of times. The rearrangement uses TRBV4-1 and TRBJ2-2; D is unclear. The CDR3 is made up of 17 amino acids. The V gene lost 0 bases and the J gene lost 0 bases, with 11 bases spanning the gap. The germline V gene encodes CDR1 MGHRA and CDR2 YSYEKL. The CDR3: CASSQDRQAANTGELFF. Written as DNA, the CDR3 is TGCGCCAGCAGCCAAGATCGTCAGGCCGCGAACACCGGGGAGCTGTTTTTT.

This chain links TRBV5-1 with TRBJ2-5; D gene ambiguous. This CDR3 spans 14 amino acids. Germline lookup yields CDR1 SGHRS and CDR2 YFSETQ. Trimming pared 2 bases from V and 1 base from J, leaving 9 bases between. For the CDR3, the DNA is TGCGCCAGCAGCTTAGGCCGGAGCCAAGAGACCCAGTACTTC. This gives the protein CASSLGRSQETQYF.

This rearrangement joins TRBV2 to TRBJ1-2; D remains unclear. This CDR3 has 13 residues. Germline V gene lookup returns CDR1 SNHLY and CDR2 FYNNEI. Between the trimmed V and J ends, which lost 4 bases and 6 bases, there was a span of 12 bases. The CDR3 reads CASSVGENDGYTF. DNA for the CDR3: TGTGCCAGCAGTGTCGGGGAAAATGATGGCTACACCTTC.

The chain has TRBV5-6 and TRBJ1-5, with TRBD1 matching 8 bases. V lost 2 bases and J lost 2; bases outside the gene matches: 6. Looked up from germline, CDR1 is SGHDT and CDR2 is YYEEEE. The CDR3 has 16 amino acids. CDR3 in amino acids: CASSFQGAAGNQPQHF. CDR3 sequence (DNA): TGTGCCAGCAGCTTTCAGGGGGCGGCAGGCAATCAGCCCCAGCATTTT. Using reference TRBV5-6 and TRBJ1-5 for the parts outside the CDR3, the full variable domain is DAGVTQSPTHLIKTRGQQVTLRCSPKSGHDTVSWYQQALGQGPQFIFQYYEEEERQRGNFPDRFSGHQFPNYSSELNVNALLLGDSALYLCASSFQGAAGNQPQHFGDGTRLSIL.